This paragraph reports one T cell receptor (beta chain). As yet, its antigen is unknown. These data come from a study of cytomegalovirus exposure and HLA in healthy donors. Study-level points and caveats: Later analysis identified a missense DCLRE1C variant that was linked to TCR beta V- and J-gene trimming. Investigators reported around 150 TCR beta chains as tied to cytomegalovirus. Prior analysis indicated that the majority of TCR beta V segments exhibited productivity approximately 87% or approximately 30% of the time. It was reported that TCR beta sequences correctly inferred the HLA-A and HLA-B alleles for most subjects.

PCR primers comprised 60 Vbeta and 13 Jbeta primers. Data came from immunoSEQ multiplex PCR; TCRdb stores just in-frame clones and leaves some out. The table records about 190,000 clones, 81% of them present only once. Germline V lookup: CDR1 SQVTM, CDR2 ANQGSEA. The J segment lost 4 bases and the V segment lost 7 bases, leaving 9 bases of the junction unmatched. The CDR3 is made up of 14 amino acids. The clonotype was recovered from a man between 45 and 60 years old in good health and CMV-seronegative. V is TRBV29-1 and J is TRBJ1-3; 8 nucleotides line up with TRBD1. The material sequenced was PBMCs. CDR3: CSGGDRGNGNTIYF. CDR3 coding DNA: TGCAGCGGGGGTGACAGGGGAAACGGAAACACCATATATTTT.